A selection of T cell receptor beta chains follows, all from one sample in a study of blood T cell repertoires in COVID-19. Sequenced by immunoSEQ multiplex PCR; TCRdb stores in-frame clones only, minus some. Of 140,000 to 150,000 clones in the sample, 88% are singletons; the top ten hold 1.2%. The source material was PBMCs or T cells enriched from blood (not recorded which). The receptors were gathered from a woman under 40 with acute COVID-19. Both conserved end residues are part of each CDR3. The order of the fields is V gene, J gene, CDR3 length, clone size, D gene, CDR3 protein, CDR3 DNA. A D gene is named only where the DNA matches it firmly. The size field is filled for only some rows; it gives once, few, many or a size class.

v_gene: TRBV19; j_gene: TRBJ2-7; len: 14; abundance: -; d_gene: -; CDR3aa: CASSTNTGSYEQYF; CDR3nt: TGTGCCAGTAGTACGAATACAGGGAGCTACGAGCAGTACTTC
v_gene: TRBV28; j_gene: TRBJ2-1; len: 15; abundance: -; d_gene: -; CDR3aa: CASSLPRTKNDEQFF; CDR3nt: TGTGCCAGCAGTTTACCTAGGACAAAGAATGATGAGCAGTTCTTC
v_gene: TRBV5-1; j_gene: TRBJ2-5; len: 15; abundance: few; d_gene: -; CDR3aa: CASSGTQWAGETQYF; CDR3nt: TGCGCCAGCAGCGGGACCCAGTGGGCGGGGGAGACCCAGTACTTC
v_gene: TRBV4-3; j_gene: TRBJ2-7; len: 15; abundance: -; d_gene: TRBD2; CDR3aa: CASSQEPSGIYEQYF; CDR3nt: TGCGCCAGCAGCCAAGAGCCTAGCGGGATCTACGAGCAGTACTTC
v_gene: TRBV5-6; j_gene: TRBJ1-2; len: 12; abundance: -; d_gene: TRBD1; CDR3aa: CASSPTGDGYTF; CDR3nt: TGTGCCAGCAGCCCGACAGGGGATGGCTACACCTTC
v_gene: TRBV4-3; j_gene: TRBJ2-7; len: 18; abundance: -; d_gene: TRBD1; CDR3aa: CASSPDRGPSNGFHEQYF; CDR3nt: TGCGCCAGCAGCCCTGACAGGGGGCCCTCCAATGGCTTTCACGAGCAGTACTTC
v_gene: TRBV27; j_gene: TRBJ2-4; len: 15; abundance: -; d_gene: TRBD2; CDR3aa: CASSVGTSGRNIQYF; CDR3nt: TGTGCCAGCAGTGTCGGGACTAGCGGGAGGAACATTCAGTACTTC
v_gene: TRBV7-3; j_gene: TRBJ2-1; len: 14; abundance: -; d_gene: TRBD2; CDR3aa: CASSRGGGPNEQFF; CDR3nt: TGTGCCAGCAGCCGCGGGGGAGGGCCAAATGAGCAGTTCTTC
v_gene: TRBV7-2; j_gene: TRBJ1-1; len: 16; abundance: -; d_gene: TRBD1; CDR3aa: CASSLDRTGATTEAFF; CDR3nt: TGTGCCAGCAGCTTAGATCGGACAGGGGCAACCACTGAAGCTTTCTTT
v_gene: TRBV30; j_gene: TRBJ2-3; len: 13; abundance: -; d_gene: TRBD2; CDR3aa: CACLAGGRDTQYF; CDR3nt: TGTGCCTGTCTAGCGGGAGGTCGAGATACGCAGTATTTT
v_gene: TRBV5-1; j_gene: TRBJ2-7; len: 13; abundance: -; d_gene: -; CDR3aa: CASSSSLAYEQYF; CDR3nt: TGCGCCAGCAGTTCCAGTCTCGCTTACGAGCAGTACTTC
v_gene: TRBV6-2/TRBV6-3; j_gene: TRBJ2-3; len: 16; abundance: -; d_gene: TRBD2; CDR3aa: CASSYQLAGAGDTQYF; CDR3nt: TGTGCCAGCAGTTACCAGCTAGCGGGAGCAGGAGATACGCAGTATTTT
v_gene: TRBV13; j_gene: TRBJ2-7; len: 14; abundance: -; d_gene: -; CDR3aa: CASSQDSITYEQYF; CDR3nt: TGTGCCAGCAGCCAGGACAGCATTACCTACGAGCAGTACTTC
v_gene: TRBV19; j_gene: TRBJ1-2; len: 11; abundance: -; d_gene: -; CDR3aa: CASSMRYGYTF; CDR3nt: TGTGCCAGTAGTATGCGATATGGCTACACCTTC
v_gene: TRBV28; j_gene: TRBJ1-4; len: 16; abundance: -; d_gene: TRBD1; CDR3aa: CASSQGQGVTNEKLFF; CDR3nt: TGTGCCAGCAGTCAGGGACAGGGAGTAACGAATGAAAAACTGTTTTTT
v_gene: TRBV28; j_gene: TRBJ2-3; len: 16; abundance: -; d_gene: TRBD2; CDR3aa: CASSFLAGGGTDTQYF; CDR3nt: TGTGCCAGCAGTTTCCTAGCGGGAGGGGGGACAGATACGCAGTATTTT
v_gene: TRBV5-1; j_gene: TRBJ1-1; len: 15; abundance: -; d_gene: -; CDR3aa: CASSLNPGAPTEAFF; CDR3nt: TGCGCCAGCAGCTTGAATCCAGGGGCGCCGACTGAAGCTTTCTTT
v_gene: TRBV27; j_gene: TRBJ2-1; len: 13; abundance: -; d_gene: TRBD2; CDR3aa: CASGTSGDNEQFF; CDR3nt: TGTGCCAGCGGGACTAGCGGGGACAATGAGCAGTTCTTC
v_gene: TRBV9; j_gene: TRBJ2-1; len: 14; abundance: -; d_gene: -; CDR3aa: CASSPLGSHNEQFF; CDR3nt: TGTGCCAGCAGTCCCCTAGGCTCCCACAATGAGCAGTTCTTC
v_gene: TRBV29-1; j_gene: TRBJ1-1; len: 17; abundance: -; d_gene: -; CDR3aa: CSVEDLPRGGLNTEAFF; CDR3nt: TGCAGCGTTGAAGATCTTCCCAGGGGCGGATTGAACACTGAAGCTTTCTTT
v_gene: TRBV10-3; j_gene: TRBJ2-1; len: 13; abundance: -; d_gene: TRBD2; CDR3aa: CAARAGGDNEQFF; CDR3nt: TGTGCCGCCAGAGCGGGAGGGGACAATGAGCAGTTCTTC
v_gene: TRBV12-5; j_gene: TRBJ2-1; len: 16; abundance: once; d_gene: -; CDR3aa: CASGLVPRLAFNEQFF; CDR3nt: TGTGCTAGTGGTTTGGTACCCCGCTTGGCCTTCAATGAGCAGTTCTTC
v_gene: TRBV4-2; j_gene: TRBJ2-7; len: 18; abundance: -; d_gene: TRBD2; CDR3aa: CASSQDLFGGSGRPEQYF; CDR3nt: TGTGCCAGCAGCCAAGATCTGTTCGGAGGTAGCGGGAGACCGGAGCAGTACTTC
v_gene: TRBV19; j_gene: TRBJ2-6; len: 14; abundance: once; d_gene: -; CDR3aa: CASSTPGGPDVLTF; CDR3nt: TGTGCCAGTAGTACCCCAGGGGGGCCCGACGTCCTGACTTTC